One sample yielded the 30 T cell receptor beta chains listed below, sequenced in a study of T cell responses to AZD1222 COVID-19 vaccine. Assay used: immunoSEQ multiplex PCR; TCRdb lists only in-frame clones, some missing. The table has approximately 100,000 clones, 85% seen once. This material consisted of peripheral blood, taken 28 days after the second AZD1222 dose. These receptors all come from an adult who received the AZD1222 COVID-19 vaccine.

The rearrangement uses TRBV11-3 and TRBJ2-1; TRBD1 aligns across 10 bases. Germline assignment: CDR1 SGHNT and CDR2 YENEEA. The V segment lost 2 bases and the J segment 4 bases; nucleotides outside the gene matches: 5. The CDR3 length is 16 residues. The CDR3 nucleotides are TGTGCCAGCAGCTTAATGGGACAGGGGATTTACAATGAGCAGTTCTTC. This translates into CASSLMGQGIYNEQFF.

This clone was seen only a few times. The gene calls are TRBV7-8 and TRBJ2-3; D tentatively fits TRBD1 or TRBD2 (5 bases each). The CDR3 runs 14 residues. Germline-derived CDR1 and CDR2 are SGHVS and FQNEAQ. V shed 4 bases and J shed 4 bases, with 12 bases lying between them. DNA of the CDR3: TGTGCCAGCAGCTCCCAGTTGGGGGCAGATACGCAGTATTTT. Translation: CASSSQLGADTQYF.

This chain joins TRBV29-1 and TRBJ1-4; D not certain. Trimming removed 5 bases from V and 0 bases from J, with 7 bases in between. The CDR3 is 13 residues long. Germline CDR1 SQVTM, CDR2 ANQGSEA. The CDR3 spells CSVQSATNEKLFF. In nucleotides, the CDR3 is TGCAGCGTTCAGAGCGCAACTAATGAAAAACTGTTTTTT.

This clone has just a few counts. This rearrangement joins TRBV6-4 to TRBJ1-1; perhaps TRBD1 as D (5 bases). The germline gives CDR1 MRHNA, CDR2 SNTAGT. Deletions cut 6 bases from V and 1 base from J, with 12 bases between. This CDR3 contains 14 residues. In DNA form, the CDR3 reads TGTGCCAGCAGCGGGGGTCAGTCGAACACTGAAGCTTTCTTT. The encoded protein is CASSGGQSNTEAFF.

CDR3 coding DNA: TGTGCCAGCAGCCAAGATCCCCCCTATGTTGCCGGGGCCAACGTCCTGACTTTC. This translates into CASSQDPPYVAGANVLTF. The gene calls are TRBV3-1 (or the pseudogene TRBV3-2) and TRBJ2-6; D is undetermined. This CDR3 is 18 amino acids long. Trimming cost V 0 bases and J 4 bases, with 16 bases left between them. The germline V gene has CDR1 LGHDT and CDR2 YNNKEL (reference sequence).

The chain employs TRBV6-5 and TRBJ2-4, with TRBD1 as a possible D gene (5 bases). Trimming took off 0 bases at V and 0 bases at J, with 9 bases between the two ends. This CDR3 is 16 amino acids long. Per the germline V gene, CDR1 is MNHEY and CDR2 is SVGAGI. The CDR3 DNA reads TGTGCCAGCAGTTACTCACAGGTCGGAGCCAAAAACATTCAGTACTTC. This translates into CASSYSQVGAKNIQYF.

This sequence joins TRBV7-3 and TRBJ2-2; 9 bases match TRBD2. The CDR3 runs to 15 residues. The germline V gene encodes CDR1 SGHTA and CDR2 FQGTGA. The J segment lost 5 bases and the V segment lost 2 bases, leaving 3 bases of the junction unmatched. For the CDR3, the DNA is TGTGCCAGCAGCTTAGCGGGGGGGCGAACCGGGGAGCTGTTTTTT. It encodes CASSLAGGRTGELFF.

The rearrangement joins TRBV9 to TRBJ2-7; TRBD2 is a possible D gene (7 bases). Germline V gene sequence: CDR1 SGDLS, CDR2 YYNGEE. V was pared by 4 bases and J by 5 bases, with 16 bases between. The CDR3 is 14 amino acids. This CDR3 is CASSPWGGGDEQYF. DNA of the CDR3: TGTGCCAGCAGCCCATGGGGGGGCGGCGACGAGCAGTACTTC.

The V call is TRBV18, the J call TRBJ1-2; 8 bases align to TRBD1. CDR3 length: 15 residues. The J segment lost 5 bases and the V segment lost 2 bases, leaving 7 bases of the junction unmatched. The germline CDR1 and CDR2 sequences are KGHSH and LQKENI. The CDR3 spells CASSPETGESYGYTF. CDR3 coding DNA: TGTGCCAGCTCACCAGAGACAGGGGAGAGTTATGGCTACACCTTC.

This chain links TRBV6-6 with TRBJ2-1; D uncertain. CDR1 MNHNY and CDR2 SVGAGI come from the germline V gene (reference sequence). The CDR3 has 15 residues. V was trimmed by 7 bases and J by 0 bases, leaving 13 bases between them. CDR3 in amino acids: CASTPRSGSYNEQFF. For the CDR3, the DNA is TGTGCCAGCACTCCTCGAAGTGGCTCCTACAATGAGCAGTTCTTC.

This chain joins TRBV5-1 and TRBJ2-5, with D possibly matching TRBD1 (6 bases). Germline assignment: CDR1 SGHRS and CDR2 YFSETQ. The CDR3 loop spans 14 amino acids. Trimming removed 3 bases from V and 3 bases from J, with 12 bases in between. The chain's CDR3 is CASSSRQVEETQYF. DNA for the CDR3: TGCGCCAGCAGCTCACGACAGGTGGAAGAGACCCAGTACTTC.

For the CDR3, the DNA is TGTGCCAGCATAGGGCTAGCGGGGGCCCCCTACGAGCAGTACTTC. Translated, it gives CASIGLAGAPYEQYF. The rearrangement uses TRBV6-5 and TRBJ2-7; 10 nucleotides agree with TRBD2. The CDR3 is 15 amino acids. V was pared by 7 bases and J by 2 bases, with 8 bases of the junction left unmatched. Germline assignment: CDR1 MNHEY and CDR2 SVGAGI.

A few counts support this clone. The chain links TRBV5-6 to TRBJ1-5; D is undetermined. The V and J ends lost 2 bases and 6 bases respectively, with 12 bases between them. CDR3 size: 14 residues. Germline assignment: CDR1 SGHDT and CDR2 YYEEEE. The CDR3 sequence: CASSFGAQSQPQHF. The CDR3 DNA sequence: TGTGCCAGCAGCTTCGGTGCACAGAGTCAGCCCCAGCATTTT.

The rearrangement joins TRBV6-5 to TRBJ2-3; a possible D gene is TRBD2 (5 bases). The CDR3 totals 13 residues. Trimming took off 5 bases at V and 6 bases at J, with 12 bases between the two ends. In germline, CDR1 is MNHEY, CDR2 SVGAGI. CDR3 sequence: CASSRLGEDTQYF. The CDR3 DNA follows: TGTGCCAGCAGTAGGCTCGGGGAGGATACGCAGTATTTT.

The chain combines TRBV30 with TRBJ2-5; 7 bases are shared with TRBD2. The ends lost 0 bases at V and 7 bases at J; junction bases unmatched: 11. This CDR3 is 15 amino acids long. The germline gives CDR1 GTSNPN, CDR2 SVGIG (reference sequence). CDR3 sequence reads: CAWSVSLAAPGTQYF. The CDR3 DNA reads as TGTGCCTGGAGTGTAAGCCTAGCGGCCCCCGGGACCCAGTACTTC.

The rearrangement links TRBV2 to TRBJ1-5; 8 nucleotides align to TRBD1. The CDR3 has 13 residues. Germline values: CDR1 SNHLY, CDR2 FYNNEI. V dropped 6 bases and J dropped 4; count of bases not matched to a gene: 2. CDR3 sequence: CASRWTGNQPQHF. The DNA for the CDR3 is TGTGCCAGCAGGTGGACAGGGAATCAGCCCCAGCATTTT.

This sequence joins TRBV5-4 and TRBJ2-1; TRBD2 matches 10 bases. CDR1 SGHNT and CDR2 YYREEE come from the germline V gene (reference sequence). Losses at the gene ends were 4 bases for V and 4 bases for J; bases not matched to a gene: 5. There are 15 residues in the CDR3. CDR3 sequence (DNA): TGTGCCAGCAGCCCTACTAGCGGGATGTACAATGAGCAGTTCTTC. Protein sequence: CASSPTSGMYNEQFF.

The chain has TRBV3-1 (or the pseudogene TRBV3-2) and TRBJ2-2, with TRBD2 identical over 8 bases. The CDR3 is made up of 17 amino acids. The germline V gene encodes CDR1 LGHDT and CDR2 YNNKEL (reference sequence). The V segment lost 2 bases and the J segment 6 bases; nucleotides outside the gene matches: 11. CDR3 sequence: CASSQPPGGLVSGELFF. DNA for the CDR3: TGTGCCAGCAGCCAACCCCCGGGGGGGCTAGTTTCCGGGGAGCTGTTTTTT.

The chain recombines TRBV28 with TRBJ1-5; perhaps TRBD1 as D (5 bases). CDR3 size: 14 residues. V was cut by 6 bases and J by 7 bases, with 16 bases left in between. CDR1 and CDR2 (germline): MDHEN, SYDVKM. The DNA of the CDR3 is TGTGCCAGCAGCCTCTTCAGGGAGGACCAGCCCCAGCATTTT. Translated, it gives CASSLFREDQPQHF.

V gene TRBV14 combines with J gene TRBJ2-1; the match to TRBD2 covers 12 bases. Germline V gene sequence: CDR1 SGHDN, CDR2 FVKESK. V was pared by 4 bases and J by 4 bases, with 5 bases of the junction left unmatched. The CDR3 contains 16 residues. The CDR3 sequence: CASSRRLAGEYNEQFF. Here the CDR3 DNA reads TGTGCCAGCAGCCGTCGACTAGCGGGGGAGTACAATGAGCAGTTCTTC.

V and J are TRBV7-6 and TRBJ2-7; TRBD2 agrees at 8 bases. After removal of 5 bases from V and 6 bases from J, the junction contained 6 bases not matched to a gene. This CDR3 region has 13 residues. Germline-derived CDR1 and CDR2 are SGHVS and FNYEAQ. In DNA, the CDR3 is TGTGCCAGCAGCGCCCTCCGGGGGGGCGAGCAGTACTTC. Residues: CASSALRGGEQYF.

This chain joins TRBV3-1 (or the pseudogene TRBV3-2) and TRBJ2-7; 8 positions agree with TRBD1. CDR3 length equals 14 residues. After removal of 4 bases from V and 6 bases from J, the junction contained 8 bases not matched to a gene. CDR1 is LGHDT and CDR2 is YNNKEL in the germline V gene (reference sequence). The CDR3 sequence is CASSLPGQVVEQYF. The CDR3 nucleotides read TGTGCCAGCAGCCTGCCGGGACAGGTTGTCGAGCAGTACTTC.

This chain connects TRBV6-5 to TRBJ1-5; 8 bases line up with TRBD1. Per the germline V gene, CDR1 is MNHEY and CDR2 is SVGAGI. The CDR3 has 15 amino acids. With V trimmed by 2 bases and J by 6 bases, 6 bases remained unmatched. The CDR3 DNA reads as TGTGCCAGCAGTTACACCCAGGGGGCTGGTCAGCCCCAGCATTTT. It is translated as CASSYTQGAGQPQHF.

This chain connects TRBV30 to TRBJ2-5; TRBD2 matches at 7 bases. The CDR3 runs 14 residues. Germline V gene data show CDR1 as GTSNPN and CDR2 as SVGIG (reference sequence). Germline trimming cut 8 bases from V and 5 bases from J; bases unmatched to any gene: 14. The chain's CDR3 is CAGTAGGREETQYF. The CDR3 DNA follows: TGTGCCGGAACGGCCGGGGGGAGGGAGGAGACCCAGTACTTC.

This sequence joins TRBV2 and TRBJ2-3, with D possibly matching TRBD2 (5 bases). From germline, CDR1 is SNHLY and CDR2 FYNNEI. The CDR3 spans 15 residues. V lost 1 base and J 0 bases, leaving 8 bases between the germline ends. The CDR3 nucleotides are TGTGCCAGCAGTGAAGTGAGGGCTAGCACAGATACGCAGTATTTT. Protein: CASSEVRASTDTQYF.

This clone was seen a few times. This chain connects TRBV4-1 to TRBJ1-5, with D unclear. CDR3 length equals 15 residues. CDR1 and CDR2 (germline): MGHRA, YSYEKL. The ends were cut back, 0 bases at V and 0 bases at J, with 6 bases in the middle. The CDR3 spells CASSQDRSSNQPQHF. The CDR3 DNA reads TGCGCCAGCAGCCAAGATCGTAGTAGCAATCAGCCCCAGCATTTT.

Written as DNA, the CDR3 is TGTGCCAGCACCACGGGGCCCCGCACTGAAGCTTTCTTT. This sequence encodes CASTTGPRTEAFF. The rearrangement uses TRBV6-5 and TRBJ1-1; D may be TRBD1 (5 bases). The V end was cut by 7 bases, the J end by 4 bases, with 13 bases between. The CDR3 covers 13 residues. In germline, CDR1 is MNHEY, CDR2 SVGAGI.

The chain uses TRBV30 and TRBJ1-2; D ambiguous. There are 15 residues in the CDR3. Trimming removed 2 bases from V and 3 bases from J, with 16 bases in between. Per germline, CDR1 GTSNPN and CDR2 SVGIG (reference sequence). The CDR3 sequence is CAWSISKKNYYGYTF. The CDR3 bases are TGTGCCTGGAGTATCAGTAAAAAGAACTACTATGGCTACACCTTC.

The chain combines TRBV24-1 with TRBJ1-5; tentatively, D is TRBD1 (5 bases). The CDR3 runs to 17 residues. The germline V and J ends were trimmed by 3 bases and 0 bases, with 14 bases remaining between them. Germline lookup yields CDR1 KGHDR and CDR2 SFDVKD. The CDR3, as DNA: TGTGCCACCAGTGATGGGGCGGGAGTATATAGCAATCAGCCCCAGCATTTT. It yields the protein CATSDGAGVYSNQPQHF.

J is TRBJ2-3 and V is TRBV4-1; 12 nucleotides agree with TRBD2. J was trimmed by 1 base and V by 2 bases; bases with no gene match: 4. The germline V gene encodes CDR1 MGHRA and CDR2 YSYEKL. CDR3 size: 17 residues. The CDR3 reads CASSQPRLAGGTDTQYF. In nucleotides, the CDR3 is TGCGCCAGCAGCCAACCCCGACTAGCGGGGGGCACAGATACGCAGTATTTT.